This passage covers 31 T cell receptor beta chains from one sample sequenced in a study of CD8 T cells in Susac syndrome. With random hexamers, reverse transcription was performed on about 0.45 to 1 ug of RNA. TCRdb reprocessed the immunoSEQ multiplex PCR reads with MiXCR, giving one entry per CDR3 protein. The table records about 190,000 distinct CDR3 sequences, more than 90% of them present only once. Sequenced sample: CD4+ T cells from PBMCs. These TCRs come from a human donor with Susac syndrome.

This sequence joins TRBV9 and TRBJ1-4; possibly TRBD1 for D (6 bases). CDR3 length: 15 residues. Germline V gives CDR1 SGDLS, CDR2 YYNGEE. The germline V and J ends were trimmed by 4 bases and 3 bases, with 13 bases remaining between them. CDR3 sequence: CASSTGTRPNEKLFF. CDR3 coding DNA: TGTGCCAGCAGCACTGGGACACGCCCTAATGAAAAACTGTTTTTT.

V usage is TRBV5-1 and J usage is TRBJ1-6; D not resolved. Trimming pared 0 bases from V and 0 bases from J, leaving 16 bases between. This CDR3 contains 19 residues. In germline, CDR1 is SGHRS, CDR2 YFSETQ. CDR3 in DNA: TGCGCCAGCAGCTTGGTTTCTAACCCTTCGAGCTCCTATAATTCACCCCTCCACTTT. It is translated as CASSLVSNPSSSYNSPLHF.

The chain combines TRBV20-1 with TRBJ1-2; D remains unclear. V dropped 3 bases and J dropped 4 bases, with 15 bases sitting between them. The CDR3 is 14 residues long. The germline V gene encodes CDR1 DFQATT and CDR2 SNEGSKA (reference sequence). The CDR3 sequence is CSASRPRRGYGYTF. The CDR3 DNA reads as TGCAGTGCTAGTCGCCCCAGGCGAGGCTATGGCTACACCTTC.

In nucleotides, the CDR3 is TGTGCCAGCAGCGTATTAGCGGACCAAGCCGGGGAGCTGTTTTTT. This encodes CASSVLADQAGELFF. This rearrangement joins TRBV9 to TRBJ2-2; tentative D call: TRBD2 (6 bases). V was pared by 1 base and J by 6 bases, with 13 bases between. The CDR3 is 15 amino acids. Germline lookup yields CDR1 SGDLS and CDR2 YYNGEE.

The genes are TRBV9 and TRBJ1-5; TRBD1 might be the D (6 bases). Trimming cost V 4 bases and J 4 bases, with 15 bases left between them. The CDR3 covers 15 residues. The germline CDR1 and CDR2 sequences are SGDLS and YYNGEE. Written as DNA, the CDR3 is TGTGCCAGCAGCCAAAGAGGACAGAGGAATCAGCCCCAGCATTTT. The encoded protein is CASSQRGQRNQPQHF.

CDR3 protein: CASSISQGGTEAFF. CDR3 DNA sequence: TGTGCCAGTAGTATCTCGCAGGGTGGCACTGAAGCTTTCTTT. The gene calls are TRBV19 and TRBJ1-1; D possibly corresponds to TRBD1 (5 bases). The CDR3 is made up of 14 amino acids. Germline values: CDR1 LNHDA, CDR2 SQIVND (reference sequence). The germline V and J ends were trimmed by 3 bases and 4 bases, with 12 bases remaining between them.

The chain couples TRBV4-3 to TRBJ2-7; maybe TRBD2 (6 bases). This CDR3 has 18 amino acids. Germline CDR1 LGHNA, CDR2 YSLEER. Trimming pared 0 bases from V and 2 bases from J, leaving 20 bases between. CDR3 DNA sequence: TGCGCCAGCAGCCAAGATCGGGTTATACGGGGGTCACCCTACGAGCAGTACTTC. It codes for CASSQDRVIRGSPYEQYF.

This clonotype has just one count. V gene TRBV5-1 combines with J gene TRBJ2-5; no definite D call. CDR3 length: 14 residues. The V gene's germline CDR1 is SGHRS and CDR2 YFSETQ. Trimming took 5 bases from V and 1 from J, leaving 12 bases between them. CDR3: CASSSVRAQETQYF. For the CDR3, the DNA is TGCGCCAGCAGTTCCGTCCGGGCCCAAGAGACCCAGTACTTC.

CDR3 loop: CASSIERYNEQFF. CDR3 bases: TGTGCCAGTAGTATAGAGAGATACAATGAGCAGTTCTTC. The chain uses TRBV19 and TRBJ2-1; D is unresolved. This CDR3 comprises 13 residues. The V and J ends lost 0 bases and 4 bases respectively, with 4 bases between them. Germline CDR1 is LNHDA and CDR2 is SQIVND (reference sequence).

The chain recombines TRBV9 with TRBJ1-6; 7 bases are a match to TRBD1. Germline lookup yields CDR1 SGDLS and CDR2 YYNGEE. The V and J ends lost 5 bases and 0 bases, in that order; junction bases with no gene match: 8. The CDR3 totals 17 residues. CDR3 bases: TGTGCCAGCAGTGAGGGGGCAGGGAGCTCCTATAATTCACCCCTCCACTTT. Translated: CASSEGAGSSYNSPLHF.

The genes are TRBV27 and TRBJ2-3; D is unclear. The CDR3 has 13 residues. Between the trimmed V and J ends, which lost 2 bases and 2 bases, there was a span of 5 bases. Germline CDR1 and CDR2: MNHEY and SMNVEV (reference sequence). CDR3 loop: CASSLVITDTQYF. The CDR3 region has the DNA TGTGCCAGCAGTTTAGTTATCACAGATACGCAGTATTTT.

V gene TRBV7-2 combines with J gene TRBJ2-2, with 8 positions matching TRBD1. The ends lost 5 bases at V and 5 bases at J; junction bases unmatched: 4. CDR1 SGHTA and CDR2 FQGNSA come from the germline V gene. The CDR3 sequence is 14 residues long. The CDR3 loop reads CASSLRQGTGELFF. The DNA for the CDR3 is TGTGCCAGCAGCCTAAGACAGGGGACCGGGGAGCTGTTTTTT.

CDR3 amino acids: CASSLLAGGYEQYF. DNA of the CDR3: TGTGCCAGCAGTTTACTAGCGGGGGGCTACGAGCAGTACTTC. The chain couples TRBV12-3 or TRBV12-4 to TRBJ2-7; 11 positions match TRBD2. V lost 2 bases, J lost 3 bases, and 0 bases stayed unmatched. The CDR3 is 14 amino acids.

The J gene is TRBJ1-1, the V gene TRBV28; the D gene is possibly TRBD1 (5 bases). The CDR3 covers 13 residues. The germline V gene has CDR1 MDHEN and CDR2 SYDVKM. Trimming removed 6 bases at V and 2 bases at J, with 10 bases between. In DNA form, the CDR3 reads TGTGCCAGCAGCTCCGGGACTAACACTGAAGCTTTCTTT. Translated, it gives CASSSGTNTEAFF. Based on the CDR3 plus reference TRBV28 and TRBJ1-1, the full variable domain is DVKVTQSSRYLVKRTGEKVFLECVQDMDHENMFWYRQDPGLGLRLIYFSYDVKMKEKGDIPEGYSVSREKKERFSLILESASTNQTSMYLCASSSGTNTEAFFGQGTRLTVV.

This chain links TRBV19 with TRBJ2-5; D may match TRBD1 or TRBD2 (5 bases each). Trimming took 10 bases from V and 5 from J, leaving 8 bases between them. Germline lookup yields CDR1 LNHDA and CDR2 SQIVND (reference sequence). The CDR3 consists of 10 residues. This chain's CDR3 is CATGRETQYF. The CDR3 DNA reads as TGTGCCACGGGACGGGAGACCCAGTACTTC.

This chain connects TRBV25-1 to TRBJ1-1; 7 nucleotides align to TRBD1. Germline CDR1 MGHDK, CDR2 SYGVNS. The length of the CDR3 is 13 residues. The V gene end was trimmed by 3 bases and the J gene end by 10 bases; junction bases not matched to a gene: 8. CDR3 sequence: CASSDSQGRGAFF. DNA of the CDR3: TGTGCCAGCAGTGATTCACAGGGGCGGGGAGCTTTCTTT.

The chain is built from TRBV9 and TRBJ1-2; 7 bases agree with TRBD1. Germline V CDR1 and CDR2: SGDLS, YYNGEE. This CDR3 has 14 residues. After removal of 2 bases from V and 8 bases from J, the junction contained 9 bases not matched to a gene. CDR3 DNA sequence: TGTGCCAGCAGCGTTACAGGGGTATCGGGAGGCTACACCTTC. Its translation is CASSVTGVSGGYTF.

The J gene is TRBJ2-7, the V gene TRBV6-5; the D gene is possibly TRBD2 (5 bases). In germline, CDR1 is MNHEY, CDR2 SVGAGI. V was trimmed by 7 bases and J by 6 bases, leaving 7 bases between them. The CDR3 spans 10 residues. The CDR3 is CASNRGEQYF. The CDR3 coding sequence is TGTGCCAGCAACCGGGGCGAGCAGTACTTC.

The chain is built from TRBV7-9 and TRBJ2-3, with a tentative D call TRBD1 (5 bases). The V end was cut by 6 bases, the J end by 4 bases, with 14 bases between. Looked up from germline, CDR1 is SEHNR and CDR2 is FQNEAQ (reference sequence). The CDR3 is 14 residues long. This CDR3 reads CASRLQVVSDTQYF. The CDR3 region has the DNA TGTGCCAGCAGATTACAGGTGGTTTCAGATACGCAGTATTTT. Combining the CDR3 with reference TRBV7-9 and TRBJ2-3 gives the whole variable domain DTGVSQNPRHKITKRGQNVTFRCDPISEHNRLYWYRQTLGQGPEFLTYFQNEAQLEKSRLLSDRFSAERPKGSFSTLEIQRTEQGDSAMYLCASRLQVVSDTQYFGPGTRLTVL.

The chain combines TRBV9 with TRBJ2-7; D gene ambiguous. From germline, CDR1 is SGDLS and CDR2 YYNGEE. The CDR3 is made up of 14 amino acids. The V end lost 0 bases, the J end lost 0 bases, and 7 bases lay between the germline ends. The CDR3 loop reads CASSVEAVSYEQYF. CDR3 in DNA: TGTGCCAGCAGCGTAGAGGCAGTCTCCTACGAGCAGTACTTC.

V is TRBV20-1 and J is TRBJ1-4, with D maybe TRBD1 (5 bases). Trimming left V 3 bases short and J 0 bases short, with 11 bases between. Germline CDR1 and CDR2: DFQATT and SNEGSKA (reference sequence). The CDR3 runs 15 residues. The CDR3 loop is CSASIDSSTNEKLFF. CDR3 nucleotide sequence: TGCAGTGCTAGCATCGACAGCTCAACTAATGAAAAACTGTTTTTT.

The V gene is TRBV20-1, the J gene TRBJ1-6, with unresolved D. V was trimmed by 6 bases and J by 7 bases, leaving 13 bases between them. The CDR3 is 13 residues long. CDR1 and CDR2 from the germline V gene are DFQATT and SNEGSKA (reference sequence). The CDR3 DNA follows: TGCAGTGCAGCCCCGGACGTGAATTCACCCCTCCACTTT. Its protein is CSAAPDVNSPLHF.

V gene TRBV20-1 combines with J gene TRBJ1-4, with 10 bases fitting TRBD1. CDR3 length equals 14 residues. The germline gives CDR1 DFQATT, CDR2 SNEGSKA (reference sequence). J lost 3 bases, V lost 6 bases, and 4 bases had no gene match. DNA of the CDR3: TGCAGTGCGGACAGGGGGTCTCCTAATGAAAAACTGTTTTTT. Translated, it gives CSADRGSPNEKLFF.

The chain employs TRBV20-1 and TRBJ2-3; 7 nucleotides agree with TRBD2. J lost 0 bases, V lost 3 bases, and 6 bases had no gene match. The germline V gene encodes CDR1 DFQATT and CDR2 SNEGSKA (reference sequence). This CDR3 has 15 amino acids. CDR3 residues: CSARGSGSSTDTQYF. As DNA, the CDR3 is TGCAGTGCTAGGGGTAGCGGGTCTAGCACAGATACGCAGTATTTT.

This clonotype was seen once. This chain uses TRBV6-6 with TRBJ2-7; D is undetermined. Per the germline V gene, CDR1 is MNHNY and CDR2 is SVGAGI (reference sequence). Trimming pared 2 bases from V and 0 bases from J, leaving 8 bases between. CDR3 length equals 14 residues. CDR3 nucleotide sequence: TGTGCCAGCAGTTACGTCGCCTCCTCCTACGAGCAGTACTTC. It encodes CASSYVASSYEQYF.

The V call is TRBV27, the J call TRBJ2-7; 9 nucleotides agree with TRBD1. Per the germline V gene, CDR1 is MNHEY and CDR2 is SMNVEV (reference sequence). There are 13 residues in the CDR3. V shed 6 bases, J shed 5 bases, and the junction held 5 bases outside the gene matches. CDR3 region: CASSIDRGDEQYF. The CDR3 DNA follows: TGTGCCAGCAGCATTGACAGGGGGGACGAGCAGTACTTC.

The chain joins TRBV9 to TRBJ2-7, with a tentative D call TRBD2 (5 bases). V was shortened by 3 bases and J by 0 bases, with 10 bases between the two germline ends. The CDR3 is made up of 14 amino acids. CDR1 and CDR2 (germline): SGDLS, YYNGEE. This CDR3 reads CASSASDYSYEQYF. The CDR3 region has the DNA TGTGCCAGCAGCGCAAGCGACTACTCCTACGAGCAGTACTTC.

The V and J genes are TRBV19 and TRBJ2-7, with 7 bases that match TRBD1. Per the germline V gene, CDR1 is LNHDA and CDR2 is SQIVND (reference sequence). V was pared by 4 bases and J by 2 bases, with 8 bases of the junction left unmatched. The CDR3 runs 15 residues. The DNA of the CDR3 is TGTGCCAGTAGTAGACACCGGGACAGAACCTACGAGCAGTACTTC. Amino acids: CASSRHRDRTYEQYF.

The chain has TRBV28 and TRBJ2-6; D gene unclear. Germline CDR1 reads MDHEN; CDR2 reads SYDVKM. Trimming left V 0 bases short and J 0 bases short, with 3 bases between. The CDR3 is 15 residues long. CDR3 bases: TGTGCCAGCAGTTTATGGGGCTCTGGGGCCAACGTCCTGACTTTC. This encodes CASSLWGSGANVLTF.

The V and J genes are TRBV29-1 and TRBJ2-7; D unresolved. V was shortened by 4 bases and J by 1 base, with 8 bases between the two germline ends. Germline CDR1 is SQVTM and CDR2 is ANQGSEA. CDR3 length equals 12 residues. The CDR3, as DNA: TGCAGCGTTGTGTCCAATTCCTACGAGCAGTACTTC. Translated: CSVVSNSYEQYF.

The gene calls are TRBV2 and TRBJ2-5, with TRBD1 matching over 8 bases. Trimming took 8 bases from V and 5 from J; bases not matched to a gene: 10. Germline V CDR1 and CDR2: SNHLY, FYNNEI. The CDR3 contains 14 residues. CDR3 sequence: CASGDRGPIETQYF. The CDR3 region has the DNA TGTGCCAGCGGCGACAGGGGCCCAATCGAGACCCAGTACTTC.